This T cell receptor beta chain was identified during a study of Tregs in tolerant kidney transplant recipients. Study-level results: Biological reproducibility was not directly addressed, but technical replication error appeared minimal. Tregs expanded with activated donor B cells seemed most donor-specific.

Germline-derived CDR1 and CDR2 are MNHNS and SASEGT. The CDR3 is 12 residues long. Trimming took off 5 bases at V and 0 bases at J, with 2 bases between the two ends. CD4+CD25+CD127- Tregs, CD4+CD25- non-Tregs, CD4 and CD8 cells were sorted. This table comes from immunoSEQ multiplex PCR, and its TCRdb copy is limited to in-frame clones, with some not included. The data show around 230,000 clones, 80% to 85% seen once. Worth noting for this clone: Its specificity is unknown.

This sequence was found in a human donor in good health. The source material was CD4+ T cells from blood. The chain joins TRBV6-1 to TRBJ2-1, with D hard to call. The CDR3 DNA reads TGTGCCAGCAGTCGCTCCTACAATGAGCAGTTCTTC. It encodes CASSRSYNEQFF.